This T cell receptor (beta chain) was obtained from a study of CD8 T cells in ankylosing spondylitis. Notes on the study in general: For ankylosing spondylitis blood, a TCR beta motif of several highly homologous variants appeared characteristic. In synovial fluid and blood from reactive arthritis, some motif variants were previously reported. The authors found the disease-linked clones to be CD8+ and relatively rare in peripheral blood. Reports say disease-linked clones showed up significantly more in matched ankylosing spondylitis synovial fluid.

This clonotype was counted a few times. Its cognate antigen is unknown. Quantitative 5'-RACE with molecular barcodes was used to make the TCR beta libraries. One entry per CDR3 protein results from TCRdb running MiXCR on the 5' RACE reads. The sample records under 850,000 distinct CDR3 sequences, 15% to 20% being singletons. Trimming left V 4 bases short and J 0 bases short, with 16 bases between. This CDR3 has 18 residues. Looked up from germline, CDR1 is SGHVS and CDR2 is FNYEAQ. This sequence originates from a male donor with ankylosing spondylitis. The sequenced material came from blood, either unsorted or a sorted T cell fraction (not recorded which). V and J are TRBV7-6 and TRBJ2-6, with D perhaps given as TRBD1 or TRBD2 (5 bases each). CDR3 protein: CASSYRRGESSGANVLTF. CDR3 nucleotides: TGTGCCAGCAGCTATCGGCGAGGGGAGAGCTCTGGGGCCAACGTCCTGACTTTC.